This TCR beta chain was captured by sequencing in a study of OX40 agonist ivuxolimab in advanced cancers. Study background: Patients with prior anti-PD-1, anti-PD-L1 or anti-CTLA-4 therapy were eligible; 35% to 45% had some.

Libraries were prepared by immunoSEQ multiplex PCR; TCRdb keeps only in-frame clonotypes and omits some of them. The repertoire holds some 77,000 clones, with about 90% as singletons. General study results and limits: In general, CD8+ T cells held more expanded clones than CD4+ did, on average. There was clonal expansion of CD4+ and CD8+ blood T cells by week 6 at 0.1 to 3.0 mg/kg. Near-lowest levels of clonal expansion characterized partial responders at 0.1-3.0 mg/kg.

On this clone itself: Its specificity is not known.

Per germline, CDR1 LGHNA and CDR2 YNFKEQ. V gave up 1 base and J gave up 3 bases, with 10 bases separating them. This CDR3 has 15 amino acids. The chain employs TRBV4-2 and TRBJ2-1; D is ambiguous. The sequenced sample was CD4+ or CD8+ T cells sorted from blood, obtained in a trial of the OX40 agonist ivuxolimab. The clonotype originates from an adult with an advanced solid tumor such as melanoma, head and neck, liver or kidney cancer. The CDR3 is CASSQGSSLYNEQFF. For the CDR3, the DNA is TGTGCCAGCAGCCAAGGCTCGTCTCTCTACAATGAGCAGTTCTTC.